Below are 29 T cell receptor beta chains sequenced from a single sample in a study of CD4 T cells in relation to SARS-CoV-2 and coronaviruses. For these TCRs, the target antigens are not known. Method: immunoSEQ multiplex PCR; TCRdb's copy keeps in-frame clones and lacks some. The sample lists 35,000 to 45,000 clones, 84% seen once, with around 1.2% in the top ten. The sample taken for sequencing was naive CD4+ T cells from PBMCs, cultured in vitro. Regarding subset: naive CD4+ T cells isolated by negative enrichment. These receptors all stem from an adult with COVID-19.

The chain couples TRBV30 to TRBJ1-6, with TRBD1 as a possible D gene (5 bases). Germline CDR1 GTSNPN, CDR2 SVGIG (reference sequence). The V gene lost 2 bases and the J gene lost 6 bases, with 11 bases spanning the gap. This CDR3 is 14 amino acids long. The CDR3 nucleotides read TGTGCCTGGAGTCCAACGGGGGTTAATTCACCCCTCCACTTT. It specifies CAWSPTGVNSPLHF.

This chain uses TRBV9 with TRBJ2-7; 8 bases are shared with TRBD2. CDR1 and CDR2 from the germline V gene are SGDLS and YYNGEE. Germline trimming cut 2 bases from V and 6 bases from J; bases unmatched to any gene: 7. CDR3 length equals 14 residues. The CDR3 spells CASSVLAGLSEQYF. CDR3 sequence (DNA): TGTGCCAGCAGCGTGTTAGCGGGACTCTCCGAGCAGTACTTC.

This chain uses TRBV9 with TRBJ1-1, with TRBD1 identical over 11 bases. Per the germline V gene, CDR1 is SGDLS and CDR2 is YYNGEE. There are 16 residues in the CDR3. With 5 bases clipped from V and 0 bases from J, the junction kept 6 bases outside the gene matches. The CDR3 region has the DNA TGTGCCAGCAGATCCGGGACAGGGGGTTTGAACACTGAAGCTTTCTTT. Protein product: CASRSGTGGLNTEAFF.

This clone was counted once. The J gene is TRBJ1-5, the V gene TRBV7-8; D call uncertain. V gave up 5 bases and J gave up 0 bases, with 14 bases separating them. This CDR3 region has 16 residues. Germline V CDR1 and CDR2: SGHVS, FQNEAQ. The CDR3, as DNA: TGTGCCAGCAGCCCCCGGGCGTTGAATAGCAATCAGCCCCAGCATTTT. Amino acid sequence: CASSPRALNSNQPQHF.

The CDR3 coding sequence is TGTGCCAGCAGTGAAGATTGGGGGAGGGCGCCCGGGGAGCTGTTTTTT. Translated, it gives CASSEDWGRAPGELFF. The J gene is TRBJ2-2, the V gene TRBV6-1, with 7 bases lining up with TRBD2. Germline CDR1 MNHNS, CDR2 SASEGT. The CDR3 has 16 residues. Trimming at V came to 1 base and at J to 6 bases, leaving 8 bases not matched to a gene.

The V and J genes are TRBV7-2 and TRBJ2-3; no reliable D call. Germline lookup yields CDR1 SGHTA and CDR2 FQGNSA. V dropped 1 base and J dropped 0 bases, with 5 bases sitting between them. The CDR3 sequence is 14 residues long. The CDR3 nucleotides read TGTGCCAGCAGCTTAGACATTAGCACAGATACGCAGTATTTT. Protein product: CASSLDISTDTQYF. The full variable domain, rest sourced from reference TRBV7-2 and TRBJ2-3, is GAGVSQSPSNKVTEKGKDVELRCDPISGHTALYWYRQSLGQGLEFLIYFQGNSAPDKSGLPSDRFSAERTGGSVSTLTIQRTQQEDSAVYLCASSLDISTDTQYFGPGTRLTVL.

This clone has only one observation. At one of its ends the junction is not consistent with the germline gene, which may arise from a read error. The CDR3 DNA is TGTGCCAGCAGTGACTCACAATACTCCTACGAGCAGTACTTC. Translated, it gives CASSDSQYSYEQYF. J is TRBJ2-7 and V is TRBV6-2 or TRBV6-3; D not certain. This CDR3 contains 14 residues. Per germline, CDR1 MNHEY and CDR2 SVGEGT.

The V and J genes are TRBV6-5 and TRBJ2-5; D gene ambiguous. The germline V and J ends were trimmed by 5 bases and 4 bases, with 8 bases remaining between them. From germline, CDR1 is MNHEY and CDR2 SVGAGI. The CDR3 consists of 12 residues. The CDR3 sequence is CASSLRGETQYF. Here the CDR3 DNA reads TGTGCCAGCAGTCTCCGAGGAGAGACCCAGTACTTC.

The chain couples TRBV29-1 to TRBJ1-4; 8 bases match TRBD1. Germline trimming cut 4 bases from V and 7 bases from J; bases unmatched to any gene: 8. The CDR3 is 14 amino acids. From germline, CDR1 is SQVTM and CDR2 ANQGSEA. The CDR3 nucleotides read TGCAGCGTTGTACTCGGGACAGGCAGTGAAAAACTGTTTTTT. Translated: CSVVLGTGSEKLFF.

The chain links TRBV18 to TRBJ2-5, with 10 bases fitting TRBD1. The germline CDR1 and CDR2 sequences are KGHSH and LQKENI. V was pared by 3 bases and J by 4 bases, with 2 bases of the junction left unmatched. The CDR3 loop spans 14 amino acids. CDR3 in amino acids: CASSPRTGGETQYF. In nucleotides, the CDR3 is TGTGCCAGCTCACCCCGGACAGGGGGAGAGACCCAGTACTTC.

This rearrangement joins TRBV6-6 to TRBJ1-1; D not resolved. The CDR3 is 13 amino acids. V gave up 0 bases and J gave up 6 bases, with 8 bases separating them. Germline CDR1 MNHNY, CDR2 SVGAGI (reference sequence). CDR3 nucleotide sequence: TGTGCCAGCAGTTACTCGGCGTGGGCTGAAGCTTTCTTT. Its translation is CASSYSAWAEAFF.

For the CDR3, the DNA is TGTGCCAGCAGCTATCCGGGACTAGCGGGGGAGCAGTACTTC. Translating it yields CASSYPGLAGEQYF. This chain connects TRBV7-9 to TRBJ2-7; 13 nucleotides match TRBD2. Per the germline V gene, CDR1 is SEHNR and CDR2 is FQNEAQ (reference sequence). V gave up 4 bases and J gave up 7 bases; unmatched junction bases: 4. CDR3 length: 14 residues.

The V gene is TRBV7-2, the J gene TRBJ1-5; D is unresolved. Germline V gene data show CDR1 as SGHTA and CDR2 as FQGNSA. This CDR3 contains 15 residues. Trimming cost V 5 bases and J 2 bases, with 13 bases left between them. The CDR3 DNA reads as TGTGCCAGCAGCCATCAAGGACTGGGCAATCAGCCCCAGCATTTT. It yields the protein CASSHQGLGNQPQHF.

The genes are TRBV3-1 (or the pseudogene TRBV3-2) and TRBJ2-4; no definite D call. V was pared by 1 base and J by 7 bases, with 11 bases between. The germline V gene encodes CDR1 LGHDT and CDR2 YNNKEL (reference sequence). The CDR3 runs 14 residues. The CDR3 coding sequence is TGTGCCAGCAGCCAAGGGACGACGGTTAACATTCAGTACTTC. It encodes CASSQGTTVNIQYF.

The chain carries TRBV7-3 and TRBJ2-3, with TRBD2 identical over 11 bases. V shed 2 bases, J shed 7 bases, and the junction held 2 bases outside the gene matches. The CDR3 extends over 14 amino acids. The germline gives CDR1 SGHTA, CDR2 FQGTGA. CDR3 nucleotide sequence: TGTGCCAGCAGCTTAGGGACTAGCGGATATACGCAGTATTTT. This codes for CASSLGTSGYTQYF.

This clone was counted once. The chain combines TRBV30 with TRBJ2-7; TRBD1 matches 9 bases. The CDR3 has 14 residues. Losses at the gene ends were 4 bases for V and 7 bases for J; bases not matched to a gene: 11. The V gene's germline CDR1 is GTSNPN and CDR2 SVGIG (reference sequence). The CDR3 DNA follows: TGTGCCTGGAACATACAGGGGGCCCCGCGGGAGCAGTACTTC. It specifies CAWNIQGAPREQYF.

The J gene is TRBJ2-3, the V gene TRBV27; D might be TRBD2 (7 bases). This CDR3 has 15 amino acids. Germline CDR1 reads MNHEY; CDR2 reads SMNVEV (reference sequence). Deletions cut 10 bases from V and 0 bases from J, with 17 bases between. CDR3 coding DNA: TGTGCCACCTCGGGGGGCGGAACTAGCACAGATACGCAGTATTTT. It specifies CATSGGGTSTDTQYF.

CDR3 loop: CASSLFRDRTRGYTF. CDR3 DNA: TGTGCCAGCAGTTTATTCCGGGACAGGACGAGAGGCTACACCTTC. This chain connects TRBV28 to TRBJ1-2, with TRBD1 matching over 8 bases. From germline, CDR1 is MDHEN and CDR2 SYDVKM. With 1 base clipped from V and 8 bases from J, the junction kept 9 bases outside the gene matches. This CDR3 comprises 15 residues.

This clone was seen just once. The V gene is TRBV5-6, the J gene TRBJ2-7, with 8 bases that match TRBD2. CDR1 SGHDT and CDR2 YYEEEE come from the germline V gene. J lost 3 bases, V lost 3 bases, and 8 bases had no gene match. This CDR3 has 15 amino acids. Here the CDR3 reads CASSSITSGVYEQYF. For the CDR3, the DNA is TGTGCCAGCAGCTCGATAACTAGCGGAGTCTACGAGCAGTACTTC.

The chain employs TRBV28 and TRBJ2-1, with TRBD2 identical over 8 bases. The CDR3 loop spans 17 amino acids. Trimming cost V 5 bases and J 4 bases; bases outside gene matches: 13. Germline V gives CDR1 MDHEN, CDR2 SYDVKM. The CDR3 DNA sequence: TGTGCCAGCAGTCTACGGACTGCGCTAGCGGGTTACAATGAGCAGTTCTTC. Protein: CASSLRTALAGYNEQFF.

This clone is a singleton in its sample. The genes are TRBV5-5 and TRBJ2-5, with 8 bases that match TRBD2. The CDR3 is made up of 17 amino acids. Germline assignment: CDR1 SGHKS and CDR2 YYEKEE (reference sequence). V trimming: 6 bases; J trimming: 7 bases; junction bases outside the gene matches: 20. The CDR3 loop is CASTPIGRDPLDRTQYF. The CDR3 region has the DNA TGTGCCAGCACCCCTATCGGGAGGGACCCCTTGGACCGGACCCAGTACTTC.

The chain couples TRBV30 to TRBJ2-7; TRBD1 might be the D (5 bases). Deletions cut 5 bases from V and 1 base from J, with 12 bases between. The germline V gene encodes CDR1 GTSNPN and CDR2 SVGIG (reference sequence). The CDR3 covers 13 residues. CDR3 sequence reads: CAWGAGLSYEQYF. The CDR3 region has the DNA TGTGCCTGGGGGGCTGGGTTGTCCTACGAGCAGTACTTC.

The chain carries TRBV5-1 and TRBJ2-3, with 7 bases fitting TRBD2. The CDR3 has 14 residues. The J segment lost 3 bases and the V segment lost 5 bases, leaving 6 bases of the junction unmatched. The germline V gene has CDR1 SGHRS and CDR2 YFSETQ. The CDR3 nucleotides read TGCGCCAGCAGACCTATAGCGGGTACAGATACGCAGTATTTT. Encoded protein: CASRPIAGTDTQYF. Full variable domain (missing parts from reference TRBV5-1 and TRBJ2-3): KAGVTQTPRYLIKTRGQQVTLSCSPISGHRSVSWYQQTPGQGLQFLFEYFSETQRNKGNFPGRFSGRQFSNSRSEMNVSTLELGDSALYLCASRPIAGTDTQYFGPGTRLTVL.

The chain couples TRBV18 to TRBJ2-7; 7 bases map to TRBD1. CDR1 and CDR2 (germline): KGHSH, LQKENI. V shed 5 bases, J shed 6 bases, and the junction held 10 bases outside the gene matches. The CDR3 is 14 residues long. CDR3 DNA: TGTGCCAGCTCAGGCCGGGACAGCCGGAGCGAGCAGTACTTC. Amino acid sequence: CASSGRDSRSEQYF.

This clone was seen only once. CDR3 DNA sequence: TGTGCCAGCCGGGTGTCCTACGAGCAGTACTTC. Translated: CASRVSYEQYF. The chain is built from TRBV2 and TRBJ2-7; no clear D gene. The germline V and J ends were trimmed by 8 bases and 1 base, with 6 bases remaining between them. Germline-derived CDR1 and CDR2 are SNHLY and FYNNEI. This CDR3 spans 11 amino acids. The full variable domain, its missing parts supplied by reference TRBV2 and TRBJ2-7, is EPEVTQTPSHQVTQMGQEVILRCVPISNHLYFYWYRQILGQKVEFLVSFYNNEISEKSEIFDDQFSVERPDGSNFTLKIRSTKLEDSAMYFCASRVSYEQYFGPGTRLTVT.

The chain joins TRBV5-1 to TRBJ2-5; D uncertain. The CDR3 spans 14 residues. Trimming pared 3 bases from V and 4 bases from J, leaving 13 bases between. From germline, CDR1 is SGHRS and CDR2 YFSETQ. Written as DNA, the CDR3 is TGCGCCAGCAGCTCCCCGTCGATTGGAGAGACCCAGTACTTC. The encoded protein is CASSSPSIGETQYF.

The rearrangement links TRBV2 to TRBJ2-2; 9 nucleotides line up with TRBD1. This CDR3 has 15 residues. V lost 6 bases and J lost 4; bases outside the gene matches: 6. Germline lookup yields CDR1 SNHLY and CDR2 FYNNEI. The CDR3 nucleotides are TGTGCCAGCAGCGGACAGGGGCAGTCCACCGGGGAGCTGTTTTTT. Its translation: CASSGQGQSTGELFF.

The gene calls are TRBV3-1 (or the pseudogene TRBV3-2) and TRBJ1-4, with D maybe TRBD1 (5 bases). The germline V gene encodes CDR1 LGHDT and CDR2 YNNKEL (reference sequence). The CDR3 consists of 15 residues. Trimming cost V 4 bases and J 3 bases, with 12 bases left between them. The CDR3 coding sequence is TGTGCCAGCAGCCGTCCCCGGGGGGCTAATGAAAAACTGTTTTTT. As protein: CASSRPRGANEKLFF.

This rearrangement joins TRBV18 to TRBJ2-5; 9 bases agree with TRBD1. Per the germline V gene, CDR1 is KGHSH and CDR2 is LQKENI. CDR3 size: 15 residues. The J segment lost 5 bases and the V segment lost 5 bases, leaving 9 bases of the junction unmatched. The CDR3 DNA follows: TGTGCCAGCTCAAACCGGGACAGGGCTTTGGAGACCCAGTACTTC. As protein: CASSNRDRALETQYF.